This section outlines one T cell receptor (beta chain) sequence together with its context. Its antigen is not identified. V was clipped by 0 bases and J by 8 bases, with 13 bases between them. Germline CDR1 and CDR2: DFQATT and SNEGSKA (reference sequence). This CDR3 comprises 13 residues. Researchers made TCR cDNA using 5'RACE template switching, and this step added a universal primer site and UMIs. Using its own MiXCR run on the 5' RACE reads, TCRdb lists one record per CDR3 protein. The sample includes about 320,000 distinct CDR3 sequences, 3.5% to 4.5% of them seen just once. This entry is derived from a study of T cells after yellow fever vaccination. Study conclusions and caveats: The study noted that FACS-sorted repertoires could contain abundant clonotypes contaminating from the bulk population.

Specimen: PBMCs, collected 15 days after the yellow fever booster vaccination. The sequence came from a man aged 18 to 30 who received the YFV17D yellow fever vaccine. The J gene is TRBJ1-2, the V gene TRBV20-1; D unresolved. The CDR3 protein is CSARDVPAGGYTF. In DNA form, the CDR3 reads TGCAGTGCTAGAGATGTCCCAGCTGGAGGCTACACCTTC.